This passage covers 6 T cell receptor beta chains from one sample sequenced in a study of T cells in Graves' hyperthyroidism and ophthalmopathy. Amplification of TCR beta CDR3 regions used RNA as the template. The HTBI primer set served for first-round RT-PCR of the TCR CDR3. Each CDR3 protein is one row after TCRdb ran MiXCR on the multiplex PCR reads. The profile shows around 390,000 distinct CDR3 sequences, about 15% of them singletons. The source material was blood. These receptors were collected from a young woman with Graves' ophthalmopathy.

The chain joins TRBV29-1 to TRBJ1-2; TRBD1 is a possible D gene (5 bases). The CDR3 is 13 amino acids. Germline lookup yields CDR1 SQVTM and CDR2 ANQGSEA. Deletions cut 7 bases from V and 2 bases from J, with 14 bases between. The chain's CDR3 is CSAQLPGNYGYTF. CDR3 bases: TGCAGCGCCCAACTTCCAGGGAACTATGGCTACACCTTC.

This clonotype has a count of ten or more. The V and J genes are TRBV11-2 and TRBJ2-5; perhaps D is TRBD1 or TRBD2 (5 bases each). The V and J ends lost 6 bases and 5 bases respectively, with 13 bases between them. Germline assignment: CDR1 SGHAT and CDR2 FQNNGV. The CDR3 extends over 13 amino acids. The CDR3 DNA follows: TGTGCCAGCAGGATAGGGACCGTGGAGACCCAGTACTTC. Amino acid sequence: CASRIGTVETQYF.

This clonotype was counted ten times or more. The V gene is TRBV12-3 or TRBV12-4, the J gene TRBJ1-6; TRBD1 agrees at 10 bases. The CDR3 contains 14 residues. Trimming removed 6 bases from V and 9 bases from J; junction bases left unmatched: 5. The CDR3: CASSQGQGGSPLHF. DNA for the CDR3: TGTGCCAGCAGCCAAGGACAGGGGGGTTCACCCCTCCACTTT.

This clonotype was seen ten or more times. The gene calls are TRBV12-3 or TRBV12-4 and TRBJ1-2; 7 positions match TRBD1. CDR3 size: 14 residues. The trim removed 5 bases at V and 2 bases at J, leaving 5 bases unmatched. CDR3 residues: CASSTGVENYGYTF. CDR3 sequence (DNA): TGTGCCAGCAGTACAGGGGTCGAGAACTATGGCTACACCTTC.

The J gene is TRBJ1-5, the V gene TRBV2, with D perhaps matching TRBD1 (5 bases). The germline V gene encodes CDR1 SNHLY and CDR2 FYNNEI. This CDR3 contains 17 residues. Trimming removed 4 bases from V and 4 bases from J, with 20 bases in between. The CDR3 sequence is CASSVPKKTALNQPQHF. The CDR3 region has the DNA TGTGCCAGCAGTGTCCCCAAAAAGACAGCGCTAAATCAGCCCCAGCATTTT.

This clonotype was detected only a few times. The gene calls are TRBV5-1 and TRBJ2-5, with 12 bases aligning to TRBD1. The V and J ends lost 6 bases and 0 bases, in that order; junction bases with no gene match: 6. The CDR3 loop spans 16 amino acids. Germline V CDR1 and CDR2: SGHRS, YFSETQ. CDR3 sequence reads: CASNPGTGGYQETQYF. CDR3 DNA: TGCGCCAGCAACCCCGGGACAGGGGGCTACCAAGAGACCCAGTACTTC.